This entry lists 13 T cell receptor beta chains sequenced from one sample in a study of neurological immune-mediated disorders. TCRdb recomputed calls from the 5' RACE reads with MiXCR, one row per CDR3 protein. In the table there are about 38,000 distinct CDR3 sequences, about 9.9% of which are singletons. Sequencing was carried out using CD4+ T cells from blood. The receptors were sampled from a woman in her 30s with HTLV-1-associated myelopathy (HAM/TSP).

In this sample, this clonotype turned up many times. The chain has TRBV3-1 and TRBJ2-1, with TRBD2 identical over 9 bases. Losses at the gene ends were 3 bases for V and 6 bases for J; bases not matched to a gene: 6. The CDR3 covers 15 residues. Germline-derived CDR1 and CDR2 are LGHDT and YNNKEL (reference sequence). DNA of the CDR3: TGTGCCAGCAGCCAGAGTAGCGGGGGTCCCAATGAGCAGTTCTTC. Translation: CASSQSSGGPNEQFF.

As to this clonotype: The junction shows a germline mismatch at one end, possibly a read error. This chain links TRBV5-1 with TRBJ2-2; tentatively, D is TRBD1 or TRBD2 (6 bases each). Germline CDR1 and CDR2: SGHRS and YFSETQ. The CDR3 has 18 amino acids. The CDR3 spells CASSLGPERIGGTWELFF. The CDR3, as DNA: TGCGCTAGCAGCTTGGGGCCCGAGAGGATCGGGGGCACCTGGGAGCTGTTTTTT.

The CDR3 sequence: CAWSRVGAGGRGDTQYF. CDR3 sequence (DNA): TGTGCCTGGAGCCGCGTCGGAGCGGGGGGGCGAGGAGATACGCAGTATTTT. The V gene is TRBV30, the J gene TRBJ2-3; 10 positions match TRBD2. The CDR3 runs 17 residues. V lost 3 bases and J lost 5; bases outside the gene matches: 14. Germline assignment: CDR1 GTSNPN and CDR2 SVGIG (reference sequence).

This clonotype has ten or more counts. The rearrangement joins TRBV20-1 to TRBJ1-1; TRBD1 is a possible D gene (6 bases). V gave up 3 bases and J gave up 1 base, with 21 bases separating them. This CDR3 has 17 residues. CDR1 DFQATT and CDR2 SNEGSKA come from the germline V gene (reference sequence). CDR3 sequence reads: CSARVAGAQVKNTEAFF. The DNA for the CDR3 is TGCAGTGCTAGGGTGGCAGGGGCGCAAGTCAAGAACACTGAAGCTTTCTTT.

This clonotype was observed at least ten times. The CDR3 DNA is TGTGCCAGACGGGGGCAGTACTCTGGAAACACCATATATTTT. This sequence encodes CARRGQYSGNTIYF. V is TRBV18 and J is TRBJ1-3, with D possibly being TRBD1 (6 bases). Germline V CDR1 and CDR2: KGHSH, LQKENI. With 9 bases removed from V and 0 bases from J, the gap between germline ends came to 12 bases. This CDR3 has 14 residues.

This clonotype showed up many times. CDR3 nucleotide sequence: TGCGCCAGCAGCACTGGGACACCCACTGAAGCTTTCTTT. This codes for CASSTGTPTEAFF. V and J are TRBV5-1 and TRBJ1-1, with TRBD1 as a possible D gene (6 bases). CDR3 length: 13 amino acids. CDR1 is SGHRS and CDR2 is YFSETQ in the germline V gene. V lost 4 bases and J 4 bases, leaving 11 bases between the germline ends.

This chain connects TRBV6-5 to TRBJ1-2; 8 bases agree with TRBD1. The germline gives CDR1 MNHEY, CDR2 SVGAGI. This CDR3 region has 15 residues. Germline trimming cut 5 bases from V and 4 bases from J; bases unmatched to any gene: 9. CDR3 DNA sequence: TGTGCCAGCAGTCAAACTTGTACAGGGGGCTATGGCTACACCTTC. Encoded protein: CASSQTCTGGYGYTF.

This clonotype has a count of ten or more. This sequence joins TRBV5-1 and TRBJ1-1; no clear D. The CDR3 sequence is 13 residues long. V lost 2 bases, J lost 10 bases, and 15 bases lay in between. The germline CDR1 and CDR2 sequences are SGHRS and YFSETQ. DNA for the CDR3: TGCGCCAGCAGCTTCTCGGGCTCTGAGGGAGCTTTCTTT. It yields the protein CASSFSGSEGAFF.

This clonotype was detected ten times or more. CDR3 in amino acids: CASSGQGGTEAFF. The CDR3 DNA reads as TGCGCCAGCAGCGGACAGGGAGGGACTGAAGCTTTCTTT. The chain combines TRBV5-1 with TRBJ1-1; TRBD1 matches at 8 bases. This CDR3 contains 13 residues. Trimming took 4 bases from V and 5 from J; bases not matched to a gene: 4. Germline values: CDR1 SGHRS, CDR2 YFSETQ.

The sample holds many counts of this clonotype. The gene calls are TRBV20-1 and TRBJ1-1; 10 bases line up with TRBD1. The CDR3 has 14 amino acids. Germline CDR1 DFQATT, CDR2 SNEGSKA (reference sequence). J gave up 10 bases and V 2 bases, and 10 bases lay outside the gene matches. The chain's CDR3 is CSARTPTGGLGAFF. For the CDR3, the DNA is TGCAGTGCTAGAACCCCGACAGGGGGCCTTGGAGCTTTCTTT.

Ten or more counts support this clonotype. The rearrangement links TRBV2 to TRBJ2-7; tentatively, D is TRBD1 (7 bases). Germline loops: CDR1 SNHLY, CDR2 FYNNEI. There are 14 residues in the CDR3. V lost 3 bases and J lost 3, with 12 bases in between. The CDR3 coding sequence is TGTGCCAGCAGTGAGCAGGGGGGTTTCTACGAGCAGTACTTC. Its protein product is CASSEQGGFYEQYF.

The table lists this clonotype with many counts. This chain connects TRBV5-1 to TRBJ2-1, with 9 bases fitting TRBD1. V shed 0 bases and J 8 bases; nucleotides not matched to a gene: 12. Looked up from germline, CDR1 is SGHRS and CDR2 is YFSETQ. CDR3 size: 17 residues. Written as DNA, the CDR3 is TGCGCCAGCAGCTTGGGGTTCGGGACAGGGTCCCCCCATGAGCAGTTCTTC. It codes for CASSLGFGTGSPHEQFF. Based on the CDR3 plus reference TRBV5-1 and TRBJ2-1, the full variable domain is KAGVTQTPRYLIKTRGQQVTLSCSPISGHRSVSWYQQTPGQGLQFLFEYFSETQRNKGNFPGRFSGRQFSNSRSEMNVSTLELGDSALYLCASSLGFGTGSPHEQFFGPGTRLTVL.

This clonotype has a count of ten or more. The chain combines TRBV20-1 with TRBJ1-6; D may be TRBD1 (5 bases). The CDR3 is 15 amino acids. Per germline, CDR1 DFQATT and CDR2 SNEGSKA (reference sequence). Trimming stripped 4 bases from V and 10 bases from J, with 20 bases between. The CDR3 spells CSAIPPSDGGSPLHF. CDR3 DNA: TGCAGTGCTATCCCCCCTTCCGATGGGGGGTCACCCCTCCACTTT.